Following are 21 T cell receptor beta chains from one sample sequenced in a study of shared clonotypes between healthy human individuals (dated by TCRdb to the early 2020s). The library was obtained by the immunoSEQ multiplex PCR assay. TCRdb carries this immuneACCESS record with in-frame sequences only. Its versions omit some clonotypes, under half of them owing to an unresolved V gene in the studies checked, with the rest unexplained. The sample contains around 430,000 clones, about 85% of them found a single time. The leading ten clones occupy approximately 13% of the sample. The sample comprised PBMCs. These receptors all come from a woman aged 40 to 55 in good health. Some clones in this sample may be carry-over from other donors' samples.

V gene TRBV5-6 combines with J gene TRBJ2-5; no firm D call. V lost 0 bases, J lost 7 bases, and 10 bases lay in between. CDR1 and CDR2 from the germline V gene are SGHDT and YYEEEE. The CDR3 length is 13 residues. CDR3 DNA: TGTGCCAGCAGCTTGGGTCCCCCTCGGACCCAGTACTTC. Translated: CASSLGPPRTQYF. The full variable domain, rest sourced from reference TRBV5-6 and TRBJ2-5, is DAGVTQSPTHLIKTRGQQVTLRCSPKSGHDTVSWYQQALGQGPQFIFQYYEEEERQRGNFPDRFSGHQFPNYSSELNVNALLLGDSALYLCASSLGPPRTQYFGPGTRLLVL.

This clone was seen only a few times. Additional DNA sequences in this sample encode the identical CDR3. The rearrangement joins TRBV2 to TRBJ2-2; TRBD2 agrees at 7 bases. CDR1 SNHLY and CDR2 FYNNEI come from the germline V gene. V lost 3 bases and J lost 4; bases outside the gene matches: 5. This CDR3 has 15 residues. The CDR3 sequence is CASSDRLAGTGELFF. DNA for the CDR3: TGTGCCAGCAGTGATCGACTAGCCGGCACCGGGGAGCTGTTTTTT.

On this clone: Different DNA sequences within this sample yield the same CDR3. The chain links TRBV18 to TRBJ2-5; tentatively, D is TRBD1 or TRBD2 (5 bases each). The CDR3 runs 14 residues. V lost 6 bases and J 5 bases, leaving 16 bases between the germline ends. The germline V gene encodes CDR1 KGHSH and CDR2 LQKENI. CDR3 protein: CASSPGTGRETQYF. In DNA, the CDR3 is TGTGCCAGCTCGCCGGGGACGGGCAGGGAGACCCAGTACTTC.

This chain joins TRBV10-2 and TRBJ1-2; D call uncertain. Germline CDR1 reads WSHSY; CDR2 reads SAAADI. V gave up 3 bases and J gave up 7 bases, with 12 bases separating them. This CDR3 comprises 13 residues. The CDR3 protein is CASSDEGEGGYTF. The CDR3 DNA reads TGCGCCAGCAGTGACGAGGGAGAGGGTGGCTACACCTTC.

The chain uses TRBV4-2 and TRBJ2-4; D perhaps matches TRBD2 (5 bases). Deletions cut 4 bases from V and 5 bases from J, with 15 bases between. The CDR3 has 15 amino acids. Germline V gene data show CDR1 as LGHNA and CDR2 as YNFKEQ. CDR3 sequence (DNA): TGTGCCAGCAGCCGGGAATGGTACGGGGAAAACATTCAGTACTTC. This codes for CASSREWYGENIQYF.

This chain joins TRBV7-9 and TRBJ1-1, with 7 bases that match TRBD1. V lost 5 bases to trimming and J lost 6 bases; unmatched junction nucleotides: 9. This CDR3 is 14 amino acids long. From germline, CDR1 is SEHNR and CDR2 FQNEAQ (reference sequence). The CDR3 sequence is CASSPTGIESEAFF. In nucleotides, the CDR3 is TGTGCCAGCAGCCCGACAGGGATTGAGTCTGAAGCTTTCTTT. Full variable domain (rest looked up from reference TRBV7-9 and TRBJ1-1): DTGVSQNPRHKITKRGQNVTFRCDPISEHNRLYWYRQTLGQGPEFLTYFQNEAQLEKSRLLSDRFSAERPKGSFSTLEIQRTEQGDSAMYLCASSPTGIESEAFFGQGTRLTVV.

CDR3 DNA: TGTGCCAGCAGCGTAGAGGGAGAGACCCAGTACTTC. It yields the protein CASSVEGETQYF. V is TRBV9 and J is TRBJ2-5, with unresolved D. V was trimmed by 0 bases and J by 4 bases, leaving 4 bases between them. This CDR3 is 12 amino acids long. The germline V gene has CDR1 SGDLS and CDR2 YYNGEE.

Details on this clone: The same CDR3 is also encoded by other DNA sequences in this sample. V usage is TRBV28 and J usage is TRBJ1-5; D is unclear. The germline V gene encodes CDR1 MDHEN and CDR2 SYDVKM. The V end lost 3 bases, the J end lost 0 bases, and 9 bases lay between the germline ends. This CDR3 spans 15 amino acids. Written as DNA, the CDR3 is TGTGCCAGCAGTTTTCAAGATCTTAGCAATCAGCCCCAGCATTTT. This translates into CASSFQDLSNQPQHF.

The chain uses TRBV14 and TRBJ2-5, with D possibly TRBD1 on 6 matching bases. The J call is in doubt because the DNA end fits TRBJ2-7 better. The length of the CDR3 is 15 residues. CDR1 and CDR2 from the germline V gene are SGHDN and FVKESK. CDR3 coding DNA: TGTGCCAGCAGCCAAGCCTTAGGGGGAGTAGTCGAGCAGTACTTC. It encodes CASSQALGGVVEQYF.

The CDR3 DNA reads TGTGCCAGCAGTTGGGGCAACTACGAGCAGTACTTC. As protein: CASSWGNYEQYF. The chain combines TRBV28 with TRBJ2-7, with TRBD1 as a possible D gene (5 bases). Between the trimmed V and J ends, which lost 4 bases and 3 bases, there was a span of 7 bases. This CDR3 comprises 12 residues. Germline-derived CDR1 and CDR2 are MDHEN and SYDVKM.

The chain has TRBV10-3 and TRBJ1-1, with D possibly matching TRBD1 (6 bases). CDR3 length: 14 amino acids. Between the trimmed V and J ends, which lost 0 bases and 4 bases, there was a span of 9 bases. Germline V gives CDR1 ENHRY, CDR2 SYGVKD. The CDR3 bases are TGTGCCATCAGTGAGTCGTTAGGGGGCACTGAAGCTTTCTTT. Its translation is CAISESLGGTEAFF.

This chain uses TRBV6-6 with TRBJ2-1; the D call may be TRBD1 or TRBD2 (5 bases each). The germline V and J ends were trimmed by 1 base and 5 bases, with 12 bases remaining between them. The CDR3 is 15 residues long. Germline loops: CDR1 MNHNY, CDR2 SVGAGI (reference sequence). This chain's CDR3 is CASSYLAGRDNEQFF. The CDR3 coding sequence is TGTGCCAGCAGTTACTTGGCAGGGAGAGACAATGAGCAGTTCTTC.

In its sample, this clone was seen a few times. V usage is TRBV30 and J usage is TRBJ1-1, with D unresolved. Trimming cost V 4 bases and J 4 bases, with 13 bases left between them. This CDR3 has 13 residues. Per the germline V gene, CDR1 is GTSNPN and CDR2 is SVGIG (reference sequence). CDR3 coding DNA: TGTGCCTGGACGGGCGGGGTCGGCACTGAAGCTTTCTTT. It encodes CAWTGGVGTEAFF.

The CDR3 is CASSIGARGPYEQYF. The CDR3 DNA reads TGTGCCAGTAGTATAGGGGCGAGGGGGCCCTACGAGCAGTACTTC. This chain joins TRBV19 and TRBJ2-7; 7 nucleotides line up with TRBD1. Germline assignment: CDR1 LNHDA and CDR2 SQIVND (reference sequence). With V trimmed by 1 base and J by 2 bases, 5 bases remained unmatched. The CDR3 has 15 residues.

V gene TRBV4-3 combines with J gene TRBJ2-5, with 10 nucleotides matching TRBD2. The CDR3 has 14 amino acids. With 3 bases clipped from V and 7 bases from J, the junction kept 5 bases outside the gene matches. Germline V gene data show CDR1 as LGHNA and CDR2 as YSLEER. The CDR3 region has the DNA TGCGCCAGCAGCCAGGCCGGGACTAGCGTGACCCAGTACTTC. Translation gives CASSQAGTSVTQYF.

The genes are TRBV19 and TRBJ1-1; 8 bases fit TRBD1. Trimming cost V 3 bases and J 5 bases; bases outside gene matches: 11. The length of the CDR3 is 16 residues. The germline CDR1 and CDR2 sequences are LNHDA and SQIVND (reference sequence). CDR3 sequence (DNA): TGTGCCAGTAGTATCCCCTCGACAGGGGATAGGACTGAAGCTTTCTTT. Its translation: CASSIPSTGDRTEAFF.

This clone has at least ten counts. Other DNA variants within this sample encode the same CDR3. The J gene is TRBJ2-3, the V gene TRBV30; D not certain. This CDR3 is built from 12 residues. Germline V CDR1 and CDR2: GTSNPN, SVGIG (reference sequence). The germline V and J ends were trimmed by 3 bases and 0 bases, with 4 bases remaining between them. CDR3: CAWSTSTDTQYF. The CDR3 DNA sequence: TGTGCCTGGAGCACAAGCACAGATACGCAGTATTTT.

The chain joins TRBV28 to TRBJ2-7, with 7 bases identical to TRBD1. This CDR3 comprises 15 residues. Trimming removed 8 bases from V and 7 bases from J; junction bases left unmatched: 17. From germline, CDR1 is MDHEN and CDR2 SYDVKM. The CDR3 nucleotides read TGTGCCAGCGGGCGACCCGGGACAGCGATAAGGGAGCAGTACTTC. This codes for CASGRPGTAIREQYF.

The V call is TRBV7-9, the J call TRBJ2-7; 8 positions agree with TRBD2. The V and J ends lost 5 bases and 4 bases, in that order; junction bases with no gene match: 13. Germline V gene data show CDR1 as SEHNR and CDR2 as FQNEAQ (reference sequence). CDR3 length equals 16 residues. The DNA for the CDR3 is TGTGCCAGCAGCCCCCGGGGGGGCGGTCTAAGTTACGAGCAGTACTTC. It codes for CASSPRGGGLSYEQYF.

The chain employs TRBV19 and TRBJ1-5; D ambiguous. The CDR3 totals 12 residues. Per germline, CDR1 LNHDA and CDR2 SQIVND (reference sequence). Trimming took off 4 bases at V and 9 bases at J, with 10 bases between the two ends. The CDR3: CASSTGAGPQHF. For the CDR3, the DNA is TGTGCCAGTAGTACCGGCGCGGGGCCCCAGCATTTT.

The CDR3 DNA is TGTGCCAGCAGCTTAGCGGGACTCCACGGGTATTTT. This encodes CASSLAGLHGYF. J is TRBJ2-3 and V is TRBV7-2; D is possibly TRBD2 (6 bases). CDR1 SGHTA and CDR2 FQGNSA come from the germline V gene. The CDR3 contains 12 residues. Between the trimmed V and J ends, which lost 0 bases and 14 bases, there was a span of 12 bases.